This T cell receptor (beta chain) was identified in a study of cytomegalovirus exposure and HLA in healthy donors. In the case of this clone: What it binds is unknown.

PCR used 60 Vbeta primers and 13 Jbeta primers. Per the original methods: Later reanalysis found 75 million to 95 million unique TCR beta chains, around 9.9 million of them shared. Clones were sequenced by immunoSEQ multiplex PCR, and TCRdb holds only the in-frame ones, with some missing. V and J calls and clone size are copied from that table; D and trimming were computed from the DNA. Here the sample spans 65,000 to 80,000 clones, less than 80% being singletons. Participants comprised healthy donors of bone marrow. Whole-study findings and limits: Listed as cytomegalovirus-associated were 164 TCR beta chains.

The source is a middle-aged man in good health and CMV-seropositive. Sequencing used PBMCs.

The CDR3 nucleotides read TGTGCCAGCTCCCGACCAGGGTATCGCACCGGGGAGCTGTTTTTT. Translation gives CASSRPGYRTGELFF. The V gene is TRBV18, the J gene TRBJ2-2; D possibly corresponds to TRBD1 (5 bases). Germline V gene data show CDR1 as KGHSH and CDR2 as LQKENI. The CDR3 has 15 residues. V shed 6 bases and J shed 4 bases, with 15 bases lying between them.